Listed below are T cell receptor beta chains from one sample, sequenced in a study of blood T cell repertoires in COVID-19. Sequencing was performed with immunoSEQ multiplex PCR; in TCRdb, only in-frame clones are kept and a portion is missing. The sample holds about 380,000 clones; roughly 80% are singletons and the top ten take roughly 1.2%. Sequenced material: peripheral blood. Receptor source: a human donor with acute or convalescent COVID-19. The donor label of this sample is uncertain. The CDR3 runs from the conserved cysteine through the conserved F or W. The D gene is left open where the match is weak. Not all rows give a size; the values are once, few, many and, for expanded clones, a class.

v_call,j_call,d_call,clone_size,cdr3_nt,cdr3_aa
TRBV18,TRBJ1-1,.,few,TGTGCCAGCTCGAAGGGGATGGGGGCGGTGAACACTGAAGCTTTCTTT,CASSKGMGAVNTEAFF
TRBV6-6,TRBJ1-5,TRBD1,.,TGTGCCAGCAGCGCCTCGACAGGGCCCAATCAGCCCCAGCATTTT,CASSASTGPNQPQHF
TRBV5-6,TRBJ2-7,.,.,TGTGCCAGCAGCCCCGGCGGTTGGGGGGACGAGCAGTACTTC,CASSPGGWGDEQYF
TRBV19,TRBJ1-2,TRBD1,few,TGTGCCAGTAGCCCAAGTTTGGGACAGCCGTCTGGCTACACCTTC,CASSPSLGQPSGYTF
TRBV7-2,TRBJ2-1,TRBD2,.,TGTGCCAGCAGCTCCGACTCAAGCGGGGTCAATGAGCAGTTCTTC,CASSSDSSGVNEQFF
TRBV12-3/TRBV12-4,TRBJ1-2,TRBD1,.,TGTGCCAGCAGCCCCGCAGGGGGCTATGGCTACACCTTC,CASSPAGGYGYTF
TRBV7-9,TRBJ1-1,TRBD1,.,TGTGCCAGCAGCTTAGGGGACAGGGGAAACACTGAAGCTTTCTTT,CASSLGDRGNTEAFF
TRBV27,TRBJ1-1,TRBD1,.,TGTGCCAGCAGTATACCGGGACAGGCCGGCCTTGAAGCTTTCTTT,CASSIPGQAGLEAFF
TRBV14,TRBJ1-1,.,once,TGTGCCAGCAGCCAAGATCAAGAGGGCATGAACACTGAAGCTTTCTTT,CASSQDQEGMNTEAFF
TRBV12-5,TRBJ1-1,.,once,TGTGCTAGTGGTTTGGCCGGGATTCAGGGGTTCACTGAAGCTTTCTTT,CASGLAGIQGFTEAFF
TRBV7-2,TRBJ2-7,.,once,TGTGCCAGCAGCACCAGGGCCTCCTACGAGCAGTACTTC,CASSTRASYEQYF
TRBV9,TRBJ1-4,.,.,TGTGCCAGCAGCGTAGCAGTCTTAGCCGAACGGGAAAAACTGTTTTTT,CASSVAVLAEREKLFF
TRBV11-1,TRBJ1-2,.,.,TGTGCCAGCAGCTTAGGCGACAGCTTCTATGGCTACACCTTC,CASSLGDSFYGYTF
TRBV5-6,TRBJ2-2,TRBD2,once,TGTGCCAGCAGCCAAGCGGGAGCAAACACCGGGGAGCTGTTTTTT,CASSQAGANTGELFF
TRBV30,TRBJ1-2,.,.,TGTGCCTGGAGGGATAGCCGAGGGAGATTCGGGCCTCTCCTCTATGGCTACACCTTC,CAWRDSRGRFGPLLYGYTF
TRBV3-1/TRBV3-2,TRBJ2-3,.,.,TGTGCCAGCAGCCAAGAAAAGAGGTGGCATACGCAGTATTTT,CASSQEKRWHTQYF
TRBV5-1,TRBJ1-1,.,.,TGCGCCAGCGGCTTGGCACCCCATGGGGGGGGAAACACTGAAGCTTTCTTT,CASGLAPHGGGNTEAFF
TRBV15,TRBJ2-3,TRBD2,.,TGTGCCACCAGCAGAGACTCGTCTAGCGGGAGTTTTTCAGATACGCAGTATTTT,CATSRDSSSGSFSDTQYF
TRBV18,TRBJ2-2,TRBD1,.,TGTGCCAGCTCACCAGAAGGACAGGGATCGTTGAGCGGGGAGCTGTTTTTT,CASSPEGQGSLSGELFF
TRBV23-1,TRBJ1-4,TRBD1,.,TGCGCCAGCAGTCAACGCCCGGGACAGCTTAATGAAAAACTGTTTTTT,CASSQRPGQLNEKLFF
TRBV5-1,TRBJ2-2,.,.,TGCGCCAGCAGCTTGACACAGACCGGGGAGCTGTTTTTT,CASSLTQTGELFF
TRBV7-6,TRBJ2-3,.,.,TGTGCCAGCAGCTTAGAGCTACTTAGCTCCACAGATACGCAGTATTTT,CASSLELLSSTDTQYF
TRBV5-1,TRBJ2-1,TRBD2,.,TGCGCCAGCAGCTTTACCGGGACTAGCAACAATGAGCAGTTCTTC,CASSFTGTSNNEQFF
TRBV5-5,TRBJ1-1,.,few,TGTGCCAGCAGCTCCCAGGCTCGCATGAACACTGAAGCTTTCTTT,CASSSQARMNTEAFF
TRBV27,TRBJ2-2,.,.,TGTGCCAGCAGTTTACGATCAGGGTTAGACGGGGAGCTGTTTTTT,CASSLRSGLDGELFF
TRBV5-4,TRBJ2-7,.,.,TGTGCCAGCAGCTTGTCGACGGGAGATTCCTACGAGCAGTACTTC,CASSLSTGDSYEQYF
TRBV15,TRBJ2-2,.,.,TGTGCCACCAGCAGAGATTACAGCAATACCGGGGAGCTGTTTTTT,CATSRDYSNTGELFF
TRBV19,TRBJ2-1,.,.,TGTGCCAGTAGTATTAAGGTGCTACAGAGCTCCTACAATGAGCAGTTCTTC,CASSIKVLQSSYNEQFF